The clone carrying this T cell receptor (beta chain) has a single count. As yet, its antigen is unknown. The table came from immunoSEQ multiplex PCR; TCRdb's copy has only in-frame clones and leaves some out. The sample holds 30,000 or so clones; around 91% are singletons and the top ten take about 1.5%. This entry comes from a study of multiple sclerosis patients with progressive multifocal leukoencephalopathy. Specified time point: before natalizumab initiation. Every listed patient previously received interferon beta; all PML patients were women. T0 blood was collected before the first natalizumab infusion. Study results and caveats: At PML onset, no shared TRBV or TRBJ gene usage was seen.

Germline V lookup: CDR1 MNHEY, CDR2 SMNVEV (reference sequence). V lost 10 bases and J lost 4, with 13 bases in between. This CDR3 comprises 13 residues. Sample: PBMCs. V is TRBV27 and J is TRBJ2-2, with D possibly being TRBD1 (6 bases). The sequence came from a human donor with multiple sclerosis. The CDR3 DNA sequence: TGTGCCACTACGGACAGTAGCACCGGGGAGCTGTTTTTT. This encodes CATTDSSTGELFF.